Following are 8 T cell receptor beta chains from one sample sequenced in a study of blood T cells in healthy people across ages. Using a J-beta primer mix together with a sample-barcoded 5' primer, a second PCR was run for roughly 6 to 11 cycles. TCRdb reprocessed the 5' RACE reads with MiXCR, giving one entry per CDR3 protein. The data show 1.5 million to 2 million distinct CDR3 sequences, 30% to 40% seen once. Sequences were obtained from blood. Source of these receptors: a woman between 25 and 40 years old in good health.

The sample holds a few counts of this clonotype. J is TRBJ1-6 and V is TRBV9, with 9 positions matching TRBD1. Losses at the gene ends were 5 bases for V and 7 bases for J; bases not matched to a gene: 4. The CDR3 totals 14 residues. Germline V gene data show CDR1 as SGDLS and CDR2 as YYNGEE. DNA of the CDR3: TGTGCCAGCAGGGAAGGGACAGGGAATTCACCCCTCCACTTT. It translates to CASREGTGNSPLHF.

V gene TRBV6-2 or TRBV6-3 combines with J gene TRBJ2-7, with D perhaps matching TRBD2 (8 bases). The CDR3 is 15 residues long. V lost 7 bases and J lost 5, with 21 bases in between. The germline V gene has CDR1 MNHEY and CDR2 SVGEGT. CDR3 protein: CASTDGRGRKNEQYF. The CDR3 bases are TGTGCCAGCACCGACGGGAGGGGGCGTAAGAACGAGCAGTACTTC.

This chain connects TRBV6-5 to TRBJ2-7, with D possibly being TRBD1 (5 bases). The CDR3 runs 12 residues. CDR1 is MNHEY and CDR2 is SVGAGI in the germline V gene. The ends were cut back, 11 bases at V and 4 bases at J, with 15 bases in the middle. The CDR3 bases are TGTGCCGCCAGCAATAGGGGATACGAGCAGTACTTC. This sequence encodes CAASNRGYEQYF.

Of note for this clonotype: A single base separates this from a much larger clone, so it may be a read error. The V call is TRBV29-1, the J call TRBJ2-5; 9 nucleotides line up with TRBD2. The CDR3 has 14 amino acids. Germline-derived CDR1 and CDR2 are SQVTM and ANQGSEA. In DNA, the CDR3 is TGCAGCGTTGTCGGCGGGGGGGCCGGAGAGGCCCAGTACTTC. Amino acid sequence: CSVVGGGAGEAQYF.

Ten or more counts support this clonotype. The chain recombines TRBV28 with TRBJ2-3; D gene uncertain. Per the germline V gene, CDR1 is MDHEN and CDR2 is SYDVKM. Trimming removed 6 bases from V and 7 bases from J, with 11 bases in between. The CDR3 is 12 amino acids. CDR3 protein: CASSPDSYTQYF. The CDR3 DNA is TGTGCCAGCAGCCCCGACTCTTATACGCAGTATTTT.

In its sample, this clonotype was seen a few times. This chain uses TRBV4-1 with TRBJ2-1, with D perhaps TRBD2 (5 bases). V was pared by 0 bases and J by 8 bases, with 14 bases between. The CDR3 runs 15 residues. Germline V lookup: CDR1 MGHRA, CDR2 YSYEKL. In DNA, the CDR3 is TGCGCCAGCAGCCAAGATCGGCTAGCCATCTATGAGCAGTTCTTC. Amino acid sequence: CASSQDRLAIYEQFF.

This clonotype showed up many times. V usage is TRBV29-1 and J usage is TRBJ2-5; D unresolved. CDR3 length: 11 amino acids. Trimming stripped 4 bases from V and 2 bases from J, with 5 bases between. Germline V gene lookup returns CDR1 SQVTM and CDR2 ANQGSEA. CDR3 protein: CSVGQQETQYF. The CDR3 coding sequence is TGCAGCGTTGGGCAGCAAGAGACCCAGTACTTC.

The V call is TRBV9, the J call TRBJ2-6; 8 nucleotides match TRBD1. CDR3 size: 17 residues. Germline lookup yields CDR1 SGDLS and CDR2 YYNGEE. The V segment lost 4 bases and the J segment 2 bases; nucleotides outside the gene matches: 8. CDR3 nucleotides: TGTGCCAGCAGCCCCCATCGACAGGGGACTGGGGCCAACGTCCTGACTTTC. This sequence encodes CASSPHRQGTGANVLTF.